This T cell receptor (beta chain) was profiled in a study of control samples from healthy donors and cancer patients. The protocol was immunoSEQ multiplex PCR, while the TCRdb copy is restricted to in-frame clones and leaves out a portion. The sample has approximately 230,000 clones, over 75% seen once. The germline V gene encodes CDR1 MNHEY and CDR2 SMNVEV (reference sequence). The V and J ends lost 2 bases and 3 bases respectively, with 8 bases between them. The CDR3 spans 14 residues. Sample: PBMCs. This receptor was identified in a woman aged 55-70 years with lung cancer. This chain joins TRBV27 and TRBJ2-1; no reliable D call. CDR3 coding DNA: TGTGCCAGCAGTTTACCCCCATTCTACAATGAGCAGTTCTTC. Its translation is CASSLPPFYNEQFF.